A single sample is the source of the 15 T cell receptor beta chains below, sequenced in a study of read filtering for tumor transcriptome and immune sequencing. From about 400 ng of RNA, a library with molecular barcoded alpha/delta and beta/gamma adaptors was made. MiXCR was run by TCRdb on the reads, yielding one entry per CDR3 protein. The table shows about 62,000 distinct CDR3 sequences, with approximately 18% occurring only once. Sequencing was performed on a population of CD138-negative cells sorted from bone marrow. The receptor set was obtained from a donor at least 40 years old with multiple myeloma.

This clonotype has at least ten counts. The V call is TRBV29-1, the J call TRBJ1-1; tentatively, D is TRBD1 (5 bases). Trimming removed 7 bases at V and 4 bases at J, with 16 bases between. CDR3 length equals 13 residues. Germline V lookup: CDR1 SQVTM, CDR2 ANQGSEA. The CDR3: CSAMAGGGTEAFF. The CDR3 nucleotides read TGCAGCGCTATGGCTGGGGGGGGCACTGAAGCTTTCTTT.

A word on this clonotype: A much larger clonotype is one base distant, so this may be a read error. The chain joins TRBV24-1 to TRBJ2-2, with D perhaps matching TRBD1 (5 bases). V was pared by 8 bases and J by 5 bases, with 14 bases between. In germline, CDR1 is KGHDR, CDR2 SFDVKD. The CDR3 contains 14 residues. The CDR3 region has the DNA TGTGCCACCATGGGCAGGGTGCTGACCGGGGAGCTGTTTTTT. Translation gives CATMGRVLTGELFF.

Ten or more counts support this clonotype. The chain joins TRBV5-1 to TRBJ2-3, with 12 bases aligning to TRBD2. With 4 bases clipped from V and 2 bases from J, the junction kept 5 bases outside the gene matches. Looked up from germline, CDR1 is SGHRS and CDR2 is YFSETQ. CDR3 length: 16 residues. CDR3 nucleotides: TGCGCCAGCAGCCTGCTAGCGGGGGGGCACACAGATACGCAGTATTTT. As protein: CASSLLAGGHTDTQYF.

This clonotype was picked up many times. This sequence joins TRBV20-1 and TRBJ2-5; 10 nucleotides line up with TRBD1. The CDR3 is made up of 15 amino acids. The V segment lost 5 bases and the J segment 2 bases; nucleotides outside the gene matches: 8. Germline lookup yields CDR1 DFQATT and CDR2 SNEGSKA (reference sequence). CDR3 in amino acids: CSAEDRGSGQETQYF. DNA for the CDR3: TGCAGTGCTGAGGACAGGGGGAGTGGGCAAGAGACCCAGTACTTC.

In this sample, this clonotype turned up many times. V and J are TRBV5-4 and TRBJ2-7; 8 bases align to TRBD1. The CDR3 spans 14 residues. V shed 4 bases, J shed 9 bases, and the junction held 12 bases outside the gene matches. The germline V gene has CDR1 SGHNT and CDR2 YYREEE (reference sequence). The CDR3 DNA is TGTGCCAGCAGCCCCGGACAGGGCCCTTTTAGGCAGTACTTC. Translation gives CASSPGQGPFRQYF.

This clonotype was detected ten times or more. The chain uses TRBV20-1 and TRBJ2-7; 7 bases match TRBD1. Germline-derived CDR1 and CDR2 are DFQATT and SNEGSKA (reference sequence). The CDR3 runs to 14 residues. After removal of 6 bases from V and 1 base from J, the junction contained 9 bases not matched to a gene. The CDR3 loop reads CSASWDSLSYEQYF. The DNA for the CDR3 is TGCAGTGCCTCCTGGGACAGTTTATCCTACGAGCAGTACTTC.

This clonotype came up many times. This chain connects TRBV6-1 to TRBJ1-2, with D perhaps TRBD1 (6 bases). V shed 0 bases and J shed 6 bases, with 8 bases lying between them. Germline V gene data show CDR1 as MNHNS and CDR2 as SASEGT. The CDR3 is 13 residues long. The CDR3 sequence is CASSEAGGHGYTF. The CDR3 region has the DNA TGTGCCAGCAGTGAAGCAGGGGGGCATGGCTACACCTTC.

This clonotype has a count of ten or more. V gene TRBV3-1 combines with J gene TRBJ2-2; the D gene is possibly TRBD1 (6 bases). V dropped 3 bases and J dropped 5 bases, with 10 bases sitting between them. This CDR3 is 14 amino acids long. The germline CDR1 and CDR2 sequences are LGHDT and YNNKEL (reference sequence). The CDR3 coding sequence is TGTGCCAGCAGCCATCCGACAGGTACCGGGGAGCTGTTTTTT. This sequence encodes CASSHPTGTGELFF.

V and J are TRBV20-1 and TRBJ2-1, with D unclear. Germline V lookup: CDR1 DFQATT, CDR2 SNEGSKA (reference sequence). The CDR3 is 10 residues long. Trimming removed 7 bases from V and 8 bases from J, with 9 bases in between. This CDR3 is CSVTLHEQFF. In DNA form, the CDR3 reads TGCAGTGTGACGTTACATGAGCAGTTCTTC.

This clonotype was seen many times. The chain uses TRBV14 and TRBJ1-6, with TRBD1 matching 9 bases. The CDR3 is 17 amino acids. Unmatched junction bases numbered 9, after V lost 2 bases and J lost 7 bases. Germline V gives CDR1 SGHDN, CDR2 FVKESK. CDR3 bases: TGTGCCAGCAGCCAAATAAAGACCGGGACAGGGAATTCACCCCTCCACTTT. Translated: CASSQIKTGTGNSPLHF.

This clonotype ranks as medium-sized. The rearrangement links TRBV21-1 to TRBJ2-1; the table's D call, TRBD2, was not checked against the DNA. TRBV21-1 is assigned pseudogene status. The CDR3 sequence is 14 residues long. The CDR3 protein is CASRKGTTYNEQFF. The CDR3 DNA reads TGTGCCAGCCGCAAAGGGACTACCTACAATGAGCAGTTCTTC.

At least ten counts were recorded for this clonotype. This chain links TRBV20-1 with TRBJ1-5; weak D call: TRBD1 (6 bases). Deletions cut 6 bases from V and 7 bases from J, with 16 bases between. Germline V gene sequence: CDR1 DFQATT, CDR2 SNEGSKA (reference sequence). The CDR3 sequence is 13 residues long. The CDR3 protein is CSANDRFGQPQHF. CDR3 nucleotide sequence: TGCAGTGCCAACGACAGGTTCGGCCAGCCCCAGCATTTT.

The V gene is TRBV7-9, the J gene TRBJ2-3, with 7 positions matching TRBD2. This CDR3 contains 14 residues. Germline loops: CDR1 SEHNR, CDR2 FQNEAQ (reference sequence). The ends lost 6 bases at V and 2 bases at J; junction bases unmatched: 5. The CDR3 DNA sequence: TGTGCCAGCAGGCCAGCGGGGATCACAGATACGCAGTATTTT. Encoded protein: CASRPAGITDTQYF.

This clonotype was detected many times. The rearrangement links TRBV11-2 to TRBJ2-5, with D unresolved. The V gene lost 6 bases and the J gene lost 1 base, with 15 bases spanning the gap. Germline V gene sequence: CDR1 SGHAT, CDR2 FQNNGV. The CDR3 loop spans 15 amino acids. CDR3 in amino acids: CASSPQVHFQETQYF. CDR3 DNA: TGTGCCAGCAGTCCCCAAGTACACTTCCAAGAGACCCAGTACTTC.

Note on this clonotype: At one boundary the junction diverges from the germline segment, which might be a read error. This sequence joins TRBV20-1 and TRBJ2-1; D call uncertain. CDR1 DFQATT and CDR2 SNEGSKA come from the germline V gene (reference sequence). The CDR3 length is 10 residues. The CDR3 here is CSATTNDQFF. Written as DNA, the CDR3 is TGCAGCGCTACTACTAATGATCAGTTCTTC.